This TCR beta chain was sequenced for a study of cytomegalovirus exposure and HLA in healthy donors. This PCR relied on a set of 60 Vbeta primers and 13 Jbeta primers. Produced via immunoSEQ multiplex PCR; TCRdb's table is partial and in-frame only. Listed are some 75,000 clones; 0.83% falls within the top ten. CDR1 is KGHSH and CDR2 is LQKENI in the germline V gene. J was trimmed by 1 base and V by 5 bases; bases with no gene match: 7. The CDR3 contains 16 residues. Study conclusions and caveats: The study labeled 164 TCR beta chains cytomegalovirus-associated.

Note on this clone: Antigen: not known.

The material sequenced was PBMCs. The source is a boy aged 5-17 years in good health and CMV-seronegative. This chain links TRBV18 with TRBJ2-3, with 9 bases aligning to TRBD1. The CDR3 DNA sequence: TGTGCCAGCTCAGTAAAAGACAGGGGGGGCACAGATACGCAGTATTTT. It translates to CASSVKDRGGTDTQYF.